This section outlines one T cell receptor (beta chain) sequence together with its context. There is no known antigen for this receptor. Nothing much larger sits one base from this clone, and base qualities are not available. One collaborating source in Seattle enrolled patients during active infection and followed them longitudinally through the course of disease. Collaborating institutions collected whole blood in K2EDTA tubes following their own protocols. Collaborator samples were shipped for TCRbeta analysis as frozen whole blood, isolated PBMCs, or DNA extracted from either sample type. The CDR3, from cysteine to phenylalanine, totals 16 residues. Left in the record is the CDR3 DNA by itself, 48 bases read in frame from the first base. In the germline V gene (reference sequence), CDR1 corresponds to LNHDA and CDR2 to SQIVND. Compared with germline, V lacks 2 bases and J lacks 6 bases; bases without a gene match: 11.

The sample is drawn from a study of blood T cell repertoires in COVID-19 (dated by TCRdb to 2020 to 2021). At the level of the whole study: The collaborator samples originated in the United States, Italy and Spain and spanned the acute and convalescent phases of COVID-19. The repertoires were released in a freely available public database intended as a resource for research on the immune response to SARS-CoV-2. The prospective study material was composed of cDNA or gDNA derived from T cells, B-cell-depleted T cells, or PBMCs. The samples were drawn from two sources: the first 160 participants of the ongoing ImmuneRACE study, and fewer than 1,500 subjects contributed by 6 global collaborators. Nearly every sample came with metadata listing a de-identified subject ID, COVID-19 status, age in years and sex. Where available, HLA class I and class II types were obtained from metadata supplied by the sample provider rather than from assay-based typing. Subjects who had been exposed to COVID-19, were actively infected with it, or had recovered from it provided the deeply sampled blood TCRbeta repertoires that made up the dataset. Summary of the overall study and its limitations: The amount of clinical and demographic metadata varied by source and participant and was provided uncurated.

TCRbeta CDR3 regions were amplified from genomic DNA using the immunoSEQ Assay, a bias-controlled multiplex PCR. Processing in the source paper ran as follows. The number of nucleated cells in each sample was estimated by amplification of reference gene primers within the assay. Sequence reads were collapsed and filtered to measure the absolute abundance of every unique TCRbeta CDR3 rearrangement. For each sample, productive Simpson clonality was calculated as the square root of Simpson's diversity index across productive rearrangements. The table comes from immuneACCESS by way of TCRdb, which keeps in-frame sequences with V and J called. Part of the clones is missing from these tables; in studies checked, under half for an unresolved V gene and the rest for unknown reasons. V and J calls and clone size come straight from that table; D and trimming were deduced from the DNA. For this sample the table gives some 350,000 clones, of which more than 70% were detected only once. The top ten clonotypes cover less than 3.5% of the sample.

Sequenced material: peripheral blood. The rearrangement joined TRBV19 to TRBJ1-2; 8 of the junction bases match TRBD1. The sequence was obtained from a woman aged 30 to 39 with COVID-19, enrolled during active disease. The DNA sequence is TGTGCCAGTAGTATAATCAGGGGGCGCGGTGGGAATGGCTACACCTTC. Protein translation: CASSIIRGRGGNGYTF.